This TCR beta chain appears in the sequencing data of a study of T cell repertoires in ileal Crohn's disease. Findings of the study overall: Compared with CD4 T cells, sorted CD8 cells carried more expanded clones. All patients with clonality above 26.8% had endoscopic recurrence. Postoperative endoscopy occurred within one year, median about 7 months.

For this clone: Its antigen is unidentified.

Germline assignment: CDR1 SGHRS and CDR2 YFSETQ. Trimming removed 0 bases from V and 6 bases from J, with 13 bases in between. This CDR3 region has 15 residues. Time point noted: neoterminal ileum biopsy at postoperative endoscopy, about 6 months after surgery. The assay was immunoSEQ multiplex PCR, and TCRdb's table has in-frame clones only and misses some. The sample shows approximately 12,000 clones, more than 60% of them seen only once. The TCR originated in an adult with Crohn's disease. The chain has TRBV5-1 and TRBJ2-1; D is possibly TRBD2 (7 bases). Sequenced input: ileal tissue. The CDR3 sequence is CASSLEGGRVNEQFF. The CDR3 DNA is TGCGCCAGCAGCTTGGAAGGGGGGAGGGTCAATGAGCAGTTCTTC.